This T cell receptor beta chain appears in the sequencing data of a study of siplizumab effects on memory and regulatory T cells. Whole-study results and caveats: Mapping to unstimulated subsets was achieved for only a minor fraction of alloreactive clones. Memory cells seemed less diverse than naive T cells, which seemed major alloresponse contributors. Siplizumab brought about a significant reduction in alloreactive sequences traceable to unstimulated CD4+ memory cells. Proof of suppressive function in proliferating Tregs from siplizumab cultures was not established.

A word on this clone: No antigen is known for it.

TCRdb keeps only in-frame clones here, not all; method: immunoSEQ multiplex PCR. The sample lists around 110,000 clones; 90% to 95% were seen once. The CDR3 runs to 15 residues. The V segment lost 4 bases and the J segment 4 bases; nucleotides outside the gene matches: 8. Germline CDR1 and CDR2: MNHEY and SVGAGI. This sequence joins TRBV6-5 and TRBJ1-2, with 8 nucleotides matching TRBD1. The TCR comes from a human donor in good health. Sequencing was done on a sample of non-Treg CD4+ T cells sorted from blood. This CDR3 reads CASSSTGEVSYGYTF. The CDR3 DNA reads TGTGCCAGCAGTTCGACAGGGGAAGTGAGCTATGGCTACACCTTC.